One sample yielded the 27 T cell receptor beta chains listed below, sequenced in a study of cytomegalovirus exposure and HLA in healthy donors. PCR used 60 Vbeta primers and 13 Jbeta primers. Measured with immunoSEQ multiplex PCR; TCRdb has only the in-frame clones, and not every one. The sample shows about 110,000 clones, 69% of them seen only once. The source material was PBMCs. These receptor sequences come from a woman in her seventies in good health and CMV-seropositive.

The V and J genes are TRBV27 and TRBJ2-1; D is perhaps TRBD2 (5 bases). With 6 bases removed from V and 10 bases from J, the gap between germline ends came to 13 bases. CDR1 and CDR2 (germline): MNHEY, SMNVEV (reference sequence). The CDR3 consists of 12 residues. CDR3 DNA: TGTGCCAGCAGCTTAGAGGGCCGCGAGCAGTTCTTC. This codes for CASSLEGREQFF.

This chain joins TRBV30 and TRBJ1-3, with a weak D call TRBD1 (5 bases). The CDR3 runs 16 residues. The V gene lost 0 bases and the J gene lost 0 bases, with 12 bases spanning the gap. Germline assignment: CDR1 GTSNPN and CDR2 SVGIG (reference sequence). As DNA, the CDR3 is TGTGCCTGGAGTGTAAGCAGGGTTAGCTCTGGAAACACCATATATTTT. Protein: CAWSVSRVSSGNTIYF.

The chain has TRBV30 and TRBJ2-3; 14 bases align to TRBD2. CDR1 is GTSNPN, CDR2 SVGIG, per germline (reference sequence). The CDR3 contains 17 residues. V shed 2 bases and J 7 bases; nucleotides not matched to a gene: 11. CDR3 residues: CAWSPDLTSGGANTQYF. In DNA form, the CDR3 reads TGTGCCTGGAGTCCCGACCTGACTAGCGGGGGGGCTAATACGCAGTATTTT.

This chain joins TRBV6-1 and TRBJ2-5, with 7 nucleotides matching TRBD2. CDR3 length equals 13 residues. The V and J ends lost 3 bases and 5 bases, in that order; junction bases with no gene match: 3. Germline V gene lookup returns CDR1 MNHNS and CDR2 SASEGT. The CDR3 coding sequence is TGTGCCAGCAGTGATCTGGGGGGGGAGACCCAGTACTTC. Translating it yields CASSDLGGETQYF.

Note on this clone: Other DNA sequences within the sample encode an identical CDR3. The CDR3 sequence: CASSRPASGGRGTGELFF. CDR3 sequence (DNA): TGCGCCAGCAGCCGGCCGGCTAGCGGGGGGAGAGGCACCGGGGAGCTGTTTTTT. The genes are TRBV4-1 and TRBJ2-2, with TRBD2 matching over 11 bases. The trim removed 4 bases at V and 4 bases at J, leaving 11 bases unmatched. This CDR3 is built from 18 residues. Germline loops: CDR1 MGHRA, CDR2 YSYEKL.

The V and J genes are TRBV30 and TRBJ1-1; no firm D call. Deletions cut 5 bases from V and 1 base from J, with 8 bases between. The germline gives CDR1 GTSNPN, CDR2 SVGIG (reference sequence). The CDR3 is 12 amino acids. In DNA form, the CDR3 reads TGTGCCTGGGGCTGGTCGAACACTGAAGCTTTCTTT. Its translation is CAWGWSNTEAFF.

The chain recombines TRBV7-9 with TRBJ1-2; no reliable D call. The CDR3 runs to 11 residues. CDR1 is SEHNR, CDR2 FQNEAQ, per germline (reference sequence). The V gene lost 8 bases and the J gene lost 6 bases, with 10 bases spanning the gap. In nucleotides, the CDR3 is TGTGCCAGCGACTCCTGGGATGGCTACACCTTC. This gives the protein CASDSWDGYTF.

This chain links TRBV7-9 with TRBJ1-4; tentatively, D is TRBD1 (5 bases). CDR1 is SEHNR and CDR2 is FQNEAQ in the germline V gene (reference sequence). Between the trimmed V and J ends, which lost 1 base and 3 bases, there was a span of 9 bases. There are 15 residues in the CDR3. The CDR3 loop reads CASSLEQAANEKLFF. CDR3 DNA sequence: TGTGCCAGCAGCTTAGAACAGGCGGCTAATGAAAAACTGTTTTTT.

The sample holds a few counts of this clone. The V and J genes are TRBV10-3 and TRBJ2-3; the match to TRBD2 covers 10 bases. The CDR3 sequence is 17 residues long. Germline lookup yields CDR1 ENHRY and CDR2 SYGVKD. The ends lost 0 bases at V and 3 bases at J; junction bases unmatched: 6. CDR3 coding DNA: TGTGCCATCAGTGAGTCGATTGGTAGCGGGGGGACAGATACGCAGTATTTT. It codes for CAISESIGSGGTDTQYF.

The table lists this clone with many counts. The chain uses TRBV7-9 and TRBJ1-5; D remains ambiguous. CDR1 SEHNR and CDR2 FQNEAQ come from the germline V gene (reference sequence). Trimming pared 1 base from V and 0 bases from J, leaving 7 bases between. The CDR3 covers 15 residues. CDR3 protein: CASSLGVHSNQPQHF. CDR3 nucleotides: TGTGCCAGCAGCTTAGGAGTCCATAGCAATCAGCCCCAGCATTTT. Using reference TRBV7-9 and TRBJ1-5 for the parts outside the CDR3, the full variable domain is DTGVSQNPRHKITKRGQNVTFRCDPISEHNRLYWYRQTLGQGPEFLTYFQNEAQLEKSRLLSDRFSAERPKGSFSTLEIQRTEQGDSAMYLCASSLGVHSNQPQHFGDGTRLSIL.

The rearrangement links TRBV5-1 to TRBJ2-3, with D tentatively TRBD1 (5 bases). Germline loops: CDR1 SGHRS, CDR2 YFSETQ. The CDR3 totals 15 residues. The V and J ends lost 4 bases and 2 bases respectively, with 14 bases between them. The CDR3 sequence is CASSPGQGPTDTQYF. The CDR3 coding sequence is TGCGCCAGCAGCCCAGGACAAGGTCCCACAGATACGCAGTATTTT.

In DNA, the CDR3 is TGTGCCAGTTCCCCGGACATGTCAATAGAGCAGTTCTTC. Translation gives CASSPDMSIEQFF. V and J are TRBV6-4 and TRBJ2-1, with D perhaps TRBD1 (5 bases). Germline CDR1 MRHNA, CDR2 SNTAGT. The V end lost 9 bases, the J end lost 10 bases, and 19 bases lay between the germline ends. This CDR3 contains 13 residues.

The chain links TRBV7-2 to TRBJ2-4, with TRBD1 as a possible D gene (5 bases). V was trimmed by 1 base and J by 8 bases, leaving 9 bases between them. The length of the CDR3 is 13 residues. Germline V gene sequence: CDR1 SGHTA, CDR2 FQGNSA. CDR3 nucleotides: TGTGCCAGCAGCTTAGAGGGGTATCACATTCAGTACTTC. Translating it yields CASSLEGYHIQYF. The complete variable domain, with remaining parts taken from reference TRBV7-2 and TRBJ2-4, reads GAGVSQSPSNKVTEKGKDVELRCDPISGHTALYWYRQSLGQGLEFLIYFQGNSAPDKSGLPSDRFSAERTGGSVSTLTIQRTQQEDSAVYLCASSLEGYHIQYFGAGTRLSVL.

This chain links TRBV19 with TRBJ1-1; D unresolved. There are 14 residues in the CDR3. V gave up 3 bases and J gave up 2 bases, with 10 bases separating them. Germline V gene lookup returns CDR1 LNHDA and CDR2 SQIVND (reference sequence). CDR3 in DNA: TGTGCCAGTAGTATTGGCGGCATTAACACTGAAGCTTTCTTT. Translated, it gives CASSIGGINTEAFF. The full variable domain, its missing parts supplied by reference TRBV19 and TRBJ1-1, is DGGITQSPKYLFRKEGQNVTLSCEQNLNHDAMYWYRQDPGQGLRLIYYSQIVNDFQKGDIAEGYSVSREKKESFPLTVTSAQKNPTAFYLCASSIGGINTEAFFGQGTRLTVV.

The rearrangement joins TRBV6-1 to TRBJ2-7, with a weak D call TRBD2 (6 bases). The CDR3 contains 11 residues. Trimming took 11 bases from V and 2 from J, leaving 10 bases between them. CDR1 MNHNS and CDR2 SASEGT come from the germline V gene. CDR3 in amino acids: CACGGAYEQYF. The CDR3 DNA reads TGTGCCTGCGGCGGGGCCTACGAGCAGTACTTC.

J is TRBJ1-5 and V is TRBV27, with D unresolved. Trimming stripped 3 bases from V and 2 bases from J, with 14 bases between. Looked up from germline, CDR1 is MNHEY and CDR2 is SMNVEV (reference sequence). The CDR3 covers 16 residues. The CDR3 sequence is CASSLRVDRGNQPQHF. CDR3 in DNA: TGTGCCAGCAGTTTGAGGGTAGATAGGGGCAATCAGCCCCAGCATTTT.

The rearrangement links TRBV19 to TRBJ1-1; TRBD1 might be the D (6 bases). The germline V gene has CDR1 LNHDA and CDR2 SQIVND (reference sequence). The CDR3 runs to 17 residues. V lost 6 bases and J lost 2, with 22 bases in between. Here the CDR3 reads CASRLDTAGTPNTEAFF. The CDR3 DNA reads as TGTGCCAGTAGGTTAGATACCGCCGGGACACCTAACACTGAAGCTTTCTTT.

This clone was detected a few times. J is TRBJ1-4 and V is TRBV5-1; TRBD1 agrees at 8 bases. The CDR3 length is 14 residues. The V segment lost 4 bases and the J segment 3 bases; nucleotides outside the gene matches: 2. Per the germline V gene, CDR1 is SGHRS and CDR2 is YFSETQ. The CDR3 spells CASSLQGANEKLFF. In nucleotides, the CDR3 is TGCGCCAGCAGCCTACAGGGGGCTAATGAAAAACTGTTTTTT.

This chain joins TRBV28 and TRBJ2-7, with 10 bases matching TRBD2. V lost 7 bases to trimming and J lost 6 bases; unmatched junction nucleotides: 12. From germline, CDR1 is MDHEN and CDR2 SYDVKM. This CDR3 is 15 amino acids long. The CDR3 nucleotides read TGTGCCAGCATGAGCGGGGGGGCCCTCCTTTCCGAGCAGTACTTC. Translation: CASMSGGALLSEQYF.

V is TRBV6-5 and J is TRBJ2-2, with a weak D call TRBD1 (6 bases). The CDR3 length is 15 residues. Between the trimmed V and J ends, which lost 6 bases and 5 bases, there was a span of 16 bases. Per germline, CDR1 MNHEY and CDR2 SVGAGI. CDR3 sequence reads: CASRRQAGSTGELFF. As DNA, the CDR3 is TGTGCCAGCAGAAGACAGGCTGGTTCGACCGGGGAGCTGTTTTTT.

The J gene is TRBJ1-5, the V gene TRBV4-2; 10 bases agree with TRBD1. Trimming at V came to 4 bases and at J to 7 bases, leaving 4 bases not matched to a gene. The CDR3 is 14 residues long. Germline V gene lookup returns CDR1 LGHNA and CDR2 YNFKEQ. The CDR3 spells CASSPGTGAQPQHF. CDR3 bases: TGTGCCAGCAGCCCCGGGACAGGGGCCCAGCCCCAGCATTTT.

The chain combines TRBV18 with TRBJ1-1; possible D gene TRBD1, 6 bases. This CDR3 spans 13 amino acids. Germline V gene lookup returns CDR1 KGHSH and CDR2 LQKENI. Between the trimmed V and J ends, which lost 5 bases and 2 bases, there was a span of 9 bases. Here the CDR3 DNA reads TGTGCCAGCTCAAGGACAGACAACACTGAAGCTTTCTTT. It yields the protein CASSRTDNTEAFF.

The rearrangement joins TRBV6-1 to TRBJ1-5; the match to TRBD1 covers 7 bases. The V gene end was trimmed by 5 bases and the J gene end by 7 bases; junction bases not matched to a gene: 11. CDR3 length: 15 residues. CDR1 and CDR2 (germline): MNHNS, SASEGT. CDR3 sequence: CASSSGQAAGQPQHF. The CDR3 region has the DNA TGTGCCAGCAGTTCTGGACAGGCGGCGGGGCAGCCCCAGCATTTT.

The J gene is TRBJ1-2, the V gene TRBV5-6, with a tentative D call TRBD1 (6 bases). V was trimmed by 6 bases and J by 2 bases, leaving 14 bases between them. Per germline, CDR1 SGHDT and CDR2 YYEEEE. The length of the CDR3 is 14 residues. CDR3 sequence (DNA): TGTGCCAGCACGCGTGGACAGTTGAACTATGGCTACACCTTC. This codes for CASTRGQLNYGYTF.

In this sample, this clone turned up a few times. Other nucleotide sequences from this sample produce the same CDR3. This rearrangement joins TRBV19 to TRBJ1-1, with D possibly being TRBD1 (6 bases). Between the trimmed V and J ends, which lost 6 bases and 1 base, there was a span of 9 bases. CDR3 length: 13 residues. CDR1 is LNHDA and CDR2 is SQIVND in the germline V gene (reference sequence). This CDR3 reads CASSSTGNTEAFF. The CDR3 region has the DNA TGTGCCAGTAGCTCGACAGGGAACACTGAAGCTTTCTTT.

The CDR3 bases are TGCAGCGTGGACCCTGGACAGGGGGCTTACGAGCAGTACTTC. Encoded protein: CSVDPGQGAYEQYF. The chain has TRBV29-1 and TRBJ2-7; 11 bases are a match to TRBD1. In germline, CDR1 is SQVTM, CDR2 ANQGSEA. The CDR3 contains 14 residues. V shed 6 bases and J 4 bases; nucleotides not matched to a gene: 8.

The chain combines TRBV5-4 with TRBJ1-6; 8 bases map to TRBD1. Germline V lookup: CDR1 SGHNT, CDR2 YYREEE (reference sequence). The CDR3 spans 14 residues. V lost 4 bases, J lost 6 bases, and 3 bases stayed unmatched. The CDR3 DNA reads TGTGCCAGCAGCGTACAGGGGGTTAATTCACCCCTCCACTTT. Protein: CASSVQGVNSPLHF.